The clone carrying this T cell receptor (beta chain) occurred a few times. Its specificity is not known. From the 5' RACE reads, TCRdb called clonotypes with MiXCR, one entry per CDR3 protein. This table holds about 280,000 distinct CDR3 sequences, under 9% found once. This record belongs to a study of identical twins. Study-wide points: Twin sharing of out-of-frame TCR alpha was underestimated by models in monozygotic pairs. Instead of following the same donors, the conclusions were based on cross-sectional statistical analysis. In beta out-of-frame sequences, the excess sharing between twins was weaker.

The germline V gene encodes CDR1 MNHEY and CDR2 SVGAGI. V dropped 0 bases and J dropped 1 base, with 9 bases sitting between them. The CDR3 covers 15 residues. These same records also appear under a second study, on yellow fever vaccine responses in identical twins.

The material sequenced was memory (CD45RO+) T cells sorted from blood. This clonotype originated in a woman in her late teens or twenties in good health. This chain joins TRBV6-5 and TRBJ1-1; no definite D call. The DNA for the CDR3 is TGTGCCAGCAGTTACTCGTCCCTCGGGAACACTGAAGCTTTCTTT. Translating gives CASSYSSLGNTEAFF.